What follows are 17 T cell receptor beta chains derived from one specimen sequenced in a study of T-cell memory formation after mild COVID-19. TCRdb processed the 5' RACE reads anew with MiXCR; each CDR3 protein has one entry. The data contain over 500,000 distinct CDR3 sequences, 17% of them seen just once; the ten biggest clones take up about 7.4%. The sample taken for sequencing was PBMCs or a T cell subset sorted from them (not recorded which). These receptors were obtained from an adult woman who had mild COVID-19 (a few samples of this study predate the infection). Cell type and time point are not known.

The rearrangement uses TRBV24-1 and TRBJ1-3, with unresolved D. V was clipped by 4 bases and J by 5 bases, with 14 bases between them. The CDR3 is made up of 15 amino acids. CDR1 is KGHDR and CDR2 is SFDVKD in the germline V gene. The CDR3 spells CATSDPRTSRNTIYF. The DNA for the CDR3 is TGTGCCACCAGTGACCCACGGACCTCCAGAAACACCATATATTTT.

There are a few counts of this clonotype. The chain links TRBV20-1 to TRBJ2-5; no definite D call. CDR1 is DFQATT and CDR2 is SNEGSKA in the germline V gene (reference sequence). This CDR3 is 13 amino acids long. V lost 7 bases to trimming and J lost 2 bases, with 14 bases between them. DNA for the CDR3: TGCAGTGTGGACCCGGAATATCAAGAGACCCAGTACTTC. It translates to CSVDPEYQETQYF.

This clonotype was seen only once. The chain recombines TRBV5-1 with TRBJ2-1, with unresolved D. The CDR3 runs to 13 residues. Trimming removed 2 bases from V and 9 bases from J, with 12 bases in between. Germline V CDR1 and CDR2: SGHRS, YFSETQ. The CDR3 is CASSLGEIAEQFF. CDR3 bases: TGCGCCAGCAGCTTAGGCGAGATCGCTGAGCAGTTCTTC.

CDR3 protein: CASSPGQGIGQPQHF. The CDR3 nucleotides read TGTGCCAGCAGTCCGGGACAGGGGATCGGTCAGCCCCAGCATTTT. The genes are TRBV6-6 and TRBJ1-5; 10 positions agree with TRBD1. V shed 5 bases, J shed 6 bases, and the junction held 7 bases outside the gene matches. Looked up from germline, CDR1 is MNHNY and CDR2 is SVGAGI (reference sequence). This CDR3 has 15 residues.

This rearrangement joins TRBV24-1 to TRBJ2-2; D remains unclear. The germline V and J ends were trimmed by 6 bases and 6 bases, with 13 bases remaining between them. The germline CDR1 and CDR2 sequences are KGHDR and SFDVKD. This CDR3 contains 14 residues. CDR3 region: CATSRTAAAGELFF. In nucleotides, the CDR3 is TGTGCCACCAGTCGGACGGCTGCCGCCGGGGAGCTGTTTTTT.

The J gene is TRBJ1-2, the V gene TRBV12-3 or TRBV12-4; possibly TRBD1 for D (6 bases). This CDR3 comprises 15 residues. V was cut by 5 bases and J by 7 bases, with 20 bases left in between. The chain's CDR3 is CASSARWTATTGYTF. As DNA, the CDR3 is TGTGCCAGCAGTGCCCGATGGACAGCCACTACTGGCTACACCTTC.

This clonotype was observed a handful of times. This chain uses TRBV5-1 with TRBJ2-1, with D perhaps TRBD1 or TRBD2 (5 bases each). The CDR3 extends over 16 amino acids. V lost 0 bases and J lost 8, with 18 bases in between. Germline V CDR1 and CDR2: SGHRS, YFSETQ. The CDR3 here is CASSLAGTGGLDEQFF. CDR3 DNA: TGCGCCAGCAGCTTGGCCGGAACTGGGGGTTTGGATGAGCAGTTCTTC.

V and J are TRBV7-2 and TRBJ2-7; 8 bases agree with TRBD2. The CDR3 runs to 15 residues. Trimming removed 1 base from V and 5 bases from J; junction bases left unmatched: 7. CDR1 is SGHTA, CDR2 FQGNSA, per germline. In DNA form, the CDR3 reads TGTGCCAGCAGCTTAGGGGGGACTAGTTCCCACGAGCAGTACTTC. Amino acid sequence: CASSLGGTSSHEQYF. Complete variable domain (other parts from reference TRBV7-2 and TRBJ2-7): GAGVSQSPSNKVTEKGKDVELRCDPISGHTALYWYRQSLGQGLEFLIYFQGNSAPDKSGLPSDRFSAERTGGSVSTLTIQRTQQEDSAVYLCASSLGGTSSHEQYFGPGTRLTVT.

The chain is built from TRBV4-3 and TRBJ2-6; D might be TRBD2 (5 bases). The V end was cut by 2 bases, the J end by 0 bases, with 8 bases between. The germline gives CDR1 LGHNA, CDR2 YSLEER. The CDR3 is made up of 16 amino acids. Written as DNA, the CDR3 is TGCGCCAGCAGCCAACCCGAGGGCTCTGGGGCCAACGTCCTGACTTTC. This translates into CASSQPEGSGANVLTF.

J is TRBJ2-3 and V is TRBV7-2; D possibly corresponds to TRBD2 (6 bases). The CDR3 sequence is 17 residues long. V dropped 4 bases and J dropped 0 bases, with 17 bases sitting between them. The germline CDR1 and CDR2 sequences are SGHTA and FQGNSA. The CDR3, as DNA: TGTGCCAGCAGCTACCGGGGTTGGGACTCTAGCACAGATACGCAGTATTTT. Its protein product is CASSYRGWDSSTDTQYF.

A few counts support this clonotype. This chain joins TRBV12-3 or TRBV12-4 and TRBJ2-1; TRBD2 matches at 10 bases. J lost 2 bases, V lost 8 bases, and 9 bases had no gene match. This CDR3 region has 16 residues. The CDR3 DNA reads as TGTGCCAGCCGGGGTAGCGGGGGGCCGCCCTACAATGAGCAGTTCTTC. It encodes CASRGSGGPPYNEQFF.

This clonotype was recorded many times. The chain couples TRBV24-1 to TRBJ1-1; D is unclear. CDR3 length equals 11 residues. Germline V gene lookup returns CDR1 KGHDR and CDR2 SFDVKD. V was trimmed by 7 bases and J by 5 bases, leaving 7 bases between them. The CDR3 loop reads CATSRGTEAFF. The CDR3 DNA sequence: TGTGCCACCAGCCGGGGAACTGAAGCTTTCTTT.

This rearrangement joins TRBV9 to TRBJ1-2; tentative D call: TRBD1 (5 bases). Germline V gene sequence: CDR1 SGDLS, CDR2 YYNGEE. CDR3 length: 17 amino acids. Deletions cut 2 bases from V and 4 bases from J, with 21 bases between. CDR3 DNA sequence: TGTGCCAGCAGCGTCAATCCCGGGACCGGAGTAAGCTATGGCTACACCTTC. Translated, it gives CASSVNPGTGVSYGYTF. Full variable domain (rest looked up from reference TRBV9 and TRBJ1-2): DSGVTQTPKHLITATGQRVTLRCSPRSGDLSVYWYQQSLDQGLQFLIQYYNGEERAKGNILERFSAQQFPDLHSELNLSSLELGDSALYFCASSVNPGTGVSYGYTFGSGTRLTVV.

This clonotype was found a few times. The chain uses TRBV6-2 or TRBV6-3 and TRBJ1-2, with 10 bases that match TRBD1. Germline V gene lookup returns CDR1 MNHEY and CDR2 SVGEGT. CDR3 length: 17 amino acids. The trim removed 6 bases at V and 0 bases at J, leaving 10 bases unmatched. The CDR3 coding sequence is TGTGCCAGCAGAGAGAGACCGGGACAGGGGCCTAACTATGGCTACACCTTC. Its protein product is CASRERPGQGPNYGYTF.

The chain employs TRBV19 and TRBJ1-5; D might be TRBD1 (5 bases). The CDR3 loop spans 16 amino acids. Germline CDR1 LNHDA, CDR2 SQIVND (reference sequence). V lost 0 bases to trimming and J lost 6 bases, with 15 bases between them. The chain's CDR3 is CASSIDPGNYGQPQHF. Written as DNA, the CDR3 is TGTGCCAGTAGTATAGACCCAGGGAACTACGGTCAGCCCCAGCATTTT. The full variable domain, its missing parts supplied by reference TRBV19 and TRBJ1-5, is DGGITQSPKYLFRKEGQNVTLSCEQNLNHDAMYWYRQDPGQGLRLIYYSQIVNDFQKGDIAEGYSVSREKKESFPLTVTSAQKNPTAFYLCASSIDPGNYGQPQHFGDGTRLSIL.

Only a few counts were recorded for this clonotype. The genes are TRBV19 and TRBJ1-2; TRBD1 agrees at 11 bases. CDR1 LNHDA and CDR2 SQIVND come from the germline V gene (reference sequence). The CDR3 runs to 15 residues. With 9 bases clipped from V and 9 bases from J, the junction kept 15 bases outside the gene matches. The CDR3 bases are TGTGCCAGCGGGACAGGGGGTGCCAAAGGGGCCCGCTACACCTTC. Translating gives CASGTGGAKGARYTF.

This clonotype was seen more than once but under ten times. The chain couples TRBV7-2 to TRBJ2-1, with D perhaps being TRBD1 or TRBD2 (6 bases each). CDR1 is SGHTA, CDR2 FQGNSA, per germline. V was trimmed by 6 bases and J by 0 bases, leaving 15 bases between them. The CDR3 length is 16 residues. DNA for the CDR3: TGTGCCAGCAGTAAAGGGGGGAAAAGCTCCTACAATGAGCAGTTCTTC. The encoded protein is CASSKGGKSSYNEQFF.